This T cell receptor (beta chain) was documented in a study of beta chain features in type 1 diabetes. Overall study: The study examined roughly 100 million sorted cells across all samples.

Study-wide results and caveats: Comparison showed that naive, central memory and Treg TCRB repertoires appeared more similar among patients than among healthy donors.

V shed 5 bases and J shed 1 base, with 17 bases lying between them. Per the germline V gene, CDR1 is SGHTA and CDR2 is FQGNSA. CDR3 length: 16 amino acids. Details on this clone: What it binds is unknown.

Reverse transcribing all isolated RNA meant expressed TCRB transcripts were sequenced. Repertoires were generated with immunoSEQ multiplex PCR, while TCRdb's copy carries only in-frame clones and drops some. Seen here are 300,000 to 450,000 clones, about 20% observed once, and the top ten hold 0.044%. The sequence derives from a woman in her late teens or twenties in good health. This chain links TRBV7-2 with TRBJ1-2; tentatively, D is TRBD1 (6 bases). Input material: naive CD4+ T cells from blood. The DNA for the CDR3 is TGTGCCAGCAGCCCTACGCGGGGGCCCCTTAACTATGGCTACACCTTC. As protein: CASSPTRGPLNYGYTF. The whole variable domain, filled in from reference TRBV7-2 and TRBJ1-2, reads GAGVSQSPSNKVTEKGKDVELRCDPISGHTALYWYRQSLGQGLEFLIYFQGNSAPDKSGLPSDRFSAERTGGSVSTLTIQRTQQEDSAVYLCASSPTRGPLNYGYTFGSGTRLTVV.